This TCR beta chain emerged from a study of T cell changes during pregnancy in multiple sclerosis. This clone is a singleton in its sample. TCRdb keeps only in-frame clones here, not all; method: immunoSEQ multiplex PCR. This table holds tens of thousands of clones, just under 95% found once. Germline V gene lookup returns CDR1 LGHNA and CDR2 YNFKEQ. V shed 8 bases, J shed 0 bases, and the junction held 17 bases outside the gene matches. The CDR3 loop spans 20 amino acids. This TCR derives from a female donor in good health, enrolled as a control in a pregnancy study. The sample consisted of peripheral blood, taken in the second trimester of pregnancy. The chain employs TRBV4-2 and TRBJ1-6; 9 bases line up with TRBD1. CDR3 in DNA: TGTGCCAGCGGAAGGGGACTGGGACAGGGAAACAGCTCCTATAATTCACCCCTCCACTTT. Residues: CASGRGLGQGNSSYNSPLHF.